This T cell receptor (beta chain) came from a study of blood T cell repertoires in COVID-19. Study-level background: Acute and convalescent COVID-19 specimens originated in the United States, Italy and Spain.

Source study methods: For nucleated cells, counts were estimated from reference gene primer amplification. Generated by immunoSEQ multiplex PCR, the TCRdb table keeps only in-frame clones and is missing some. V and J calls and clone size are as listed in that table; D and trimming were resolved from the DNA. The sample includes over 200,000 clones, roughly 80% seen only once; the top ten take approximately 2.6%. The source material was peripheral blood. This TCR was sampled from a woman in her seventies with active or convalescent COVID-19.

The CDR3 here is CASSQRLAGGGETQYF. The CDR3, as DNA: TGTGCCAGCAGCCAGAGACTAGCGGGGGGCGGGGAGACCCAGTACTTC. The rearrangement uses TRBV4-2 and TRBJ2-5; 13 bases fit TRBD2. This CDR3 region has 16 residues. Per germline, CDR1 LGHNA and CDR2 YNFKEQ. Germline trimming cut 3 bases from V and 5 bases from J; bases unmatched to any gene: 6.